These 26 T cell receptor beta chains came from one sample sequenced in a study of human T cells and chemical hapten exposure. From the RACE reads, TCRdb called clonotypes with MiXCR, one entry per CDR3 protein. The profile shows approximately 90,000 distinct CDR3 sequences, 27% of them singletons. This sample's time point: patch test 3, about 24 weeks after DPC sensitization. Treatment given: therapeutic diphenylcyclopropenone sensitization with weekly scalp DPC. Sequenced here: whole blood, sampled in connection with sensitization to the hapten diphenylcyclopropenone (DPC). These receptors were collected from a man aged 40-55 years with alopecia areata. Some clones in this sample may be carry-over from other donors' samples.

The chain is built from TRBV7-9 and TRBJ1-2, with no clear D. Germline V lookup: CDR1 SEHNR, CDR2 FQNEAQ (reference sequence). V lost 5 bases and J lost 6, with 13 bases in between. The CDR3 spans 13 residues. The DNA of the CDR3 is TGTGCCAGCAGCGGACGGACGCACCATGGCTACACCTTC. Its protein product is CASSGRTHHGYTF.

This clonotype has a handful of counts. The genes are TRBV18 and TRBJ1-1; D is ambiguous. The germline V gene encodes CDR1 KGHSH and CDR2 LQKENI. The CDR3 runs to 14 residues. With 3 bases removed from V and 4 bases from J, the gap between germline ends came to 12 bases. As DNA, the CDR3 is TGTGCCAGCTCACCTGTTAATGGGCCCACTGAAGCTTTCTTT. Amino acid sequence: CASSPVNGPTEAFF.

CDR3 bases: TGCAGTGCCTCCCACCCCAAGTCTGCGGGAGGCGAGCAGTACTTC. This gives the protein CSASHPKSAGGEQYF. The V and J genes are TRBV20-1 and TRBJ2-7; 8 bases are shared with TRBD2. Trimming took 6 bases from V and 6 from J; bases not matched to a gene: 16. Per the germline V gene, CDR1 is DFQATT and CDR2 is SNEGSKA (reference sequence). The CDR3 covers 15 residues.

This clonotype was counted only a few times. This chain uses TRBV7-2 with TRBJ2-7, with D perhaps TRBD1 or TRBD2 (6 bases each). Germline V lookup: CDR1 SGHTA, CDR2 FQGNSA. V lost 0 bases, J lost 7 bases, and 22 bases lay in between. The CDR3 is 17 residues long. The CDR3 sequence is CASSLALVTGAYLEQYF. In DNA, the CDR3 is TGTGCCAGCAGCTTAGCGCTCGTCACGGGGGCGTATCTTGAGCAGTACTTC.

This sequence joins TRBV6-5 and TRBJ1-1; D possibly corresponds to TRBD1 (6 bases). V shed 6 bases and J shed 0 bases, with 11 bases lying between them. Germline CDR1 MNHEY, CDR2 SVGAGI. This CDR3 comprises 14 residues. The CDR3 DNA sequence: TGTGCCAGCAGCCGACAGGCTATGAACACTGAAGCTTTCTTT. It translates to CASSRQAMNTEAFF.

This clonotype appeared many times. The V and J genes are TRBV2 and TRBJ1-6; the match to TRBD1 covers 11 bases. CDR1 and CDR2 from the germline V gene are SNHLY and FYNNEI. Trimming took 9 bases from V and 9 from J; bases not matched to a gene: 7. The CDR3 extends over 14 amino acids. This CDR3 is CASDSGTGGSPLHF. CDR3 DNA sequence: TGTGCCAGTGATTCCGGGACAGGGGGTTCACCCCTCCACTTT.

The gene calls are TRBV6-1 and TRBJ2-3; D call uncertain. V lost 3 bases and J 4 bases, leaving 11 bases between the germline ends. This CDR3 spans 14 amino acids. Germline V lookup: CDR1 MNHNS, CDR2 SASEGT. The CDR3 sequence is CASSDDPGSDTQYF. The CDR3 nucleotides read TGTGCCAGCAGTGATGATCCCGGATCAGATACGCAGTATTTT.

This chain joins TRBV27 and TRBJ2-3, with 8 bases lining up with TRBD2. The CDR3 runs 15 residues. Germline V gene data show CDR1 as MNHEY and CDR2 as SMNVEV (reference sequence). The V segment lost 7 bases and the J segment 2 bases; nucleotides outside the gene matches: 8. The CDR3 sequence: CASKGAGAPTDTQYF. In DNA form, the CDR3 reads TGTGCCAGCAAGGGAGCGGGAGCCCCCACAGATACGCAGTATTTT.

This clonotype has only a few counts. The V call is TRBV14, the J call TRBJ2-1, with D possibly matching TRBD2 (6 bases). From germline, CDR1 is SGHDN and CDR2 FVKESK. V lost 1 base and J 8 bases, leaving 21 bases between the germline ends. The CDR3 totals 17 residues. The CDR3 DNA is TGTGCCAGCAGCCAAGCCTCGCGGGGCCTCCAGTTCGATGAGCAGTTCTTC. Protein: CASSQASRGLQFDEQFF.

The rearrangement uses TRBV24-1 and TRBJ2-3; D is unclear. Germline-derived CDR1 and CDR2 are KGHDR and SFDVKD. The CDR3 is made up of 14 amino acids. V was cut by 7 bases and J by 2 bases, with 12 bases left in between. DNA of the CDR3: TGTGCCACCAGGTTAGGTCAGGACACAGATACGCAGTATTTT. Translated, it gives CATRLGQDTDTQYF.

This clonotype was counted only a few times. The chain employs TRBV5-6 and TRBJ2-1; tentative D call: TRBD2 (6 bases). Between the trimmed V and J ends, which lost 3 bases and 8 bases, there was a span of 18 bases. This CDR3 has 15 residues. Germline V CDR1 and CDR2: SGHDT, YYEEEE. The DNA for the CDR3 is TGTGCCAGCAGCTCCGCGGGACTGTCCGGCCATGAGCAGTTCTTC. It codes for CASSSAGLSGHEQFF.

This clonotype came up a few times. V and J are TRBV20-1 and TRBJ2-5, with D perhaps matching TRBD2 (6 bases). The V gene lost 6 bases and the J gene lost 2 bases, with 10 bases spanning the gap. Germline V gene data show CDR1 as DFQATT and CDR2 as SNEGSKA (reference sequence). The CDR3 totals 12 residues. The CDR3: CSAGDLQETQYF. The CDR3 DNA reads as TGCAGTGCGGGGGACTTACAAGAGACCCAGTACTTC.

V and J are TRBV6-1 and TRBJ2-5; D possibly matches TRBD1 or TRBD2 (5 bases each). The germline V gene has CDR1 MNHNS and CDR2 SASEGT. There are 13 residues in the CDR3. V lost 8 bases to trimming and J lost 1 base, with 11 bases between them. In DNA form, the CDR3 reads TGTGCCAGCCGGGGCCAGACCCAAGAGACCCAGTACTTC. It encodes CASRGQTQETQYF.

Here the CDR3 reads CSAHENSGANVLTF. The DNA of the CDR3 is TGCAGTGCTCATGAGAATTCTGGGGCCAACGTCCTGACTTTC. The V call is TRBV20-1, the J call TRBJ2-6; D is undetermined. V lost 5 bases, J lost 1 base, and 9 bases lay in between. Germline CDR1 and CDR2: DFQATT and SNEGSKA (reference sequence). The CDR3 contains 14 residues.

This clonotype was recorded a few times. This chain joins TRBV12-3 or TRBV12-4 and TRBJ2-3; TRBD1 might be the D (6 bases). The length of the CDR3 is 14 residues. Trimming removed 3 bases at V and 5 bases at J, with 12 bases between. CDR3 DNA: TGTGCCAGCAGTTTTTCAGGGGCTGGAGATACGCAGTATTTT. It encodes CASSFSGAGDTQYF.

The chain joins TRBV5-8 to TRBJ2-7; D is possibly TRBD1 (5 bases). This CDR3 spans 14 amino acids. V was cut by 0 bases and J by 6 bases, with 13 bases left in between. CDR1 is SGHTS and CDR2 is YDEGEE in the germline V gene. CDR3 coding DNA: TGTGCCAGCAGCTTGGGCGGCACAGGCCGCGAGCAGTACTTC. Amino acid sequence: CASSLGGTGREQYF.

V is TRBV10-2 and J is TRBJ2-3; 11 bases fit TRBD2. The CDR3 length is 16 residues. Germline V CDR1 and CDR2: WSHSY, SAAADI. Losses at the gene ends were 7 bases for V and 1 base for J; bases not matched to a gene: 7. The CDR3 here is CASTQTSGEGTDTQYF. The CDR3 nucleotides are TGCGCCAGCACCCAGACTAGCGGGGAGGGCACAGATACGCAGTATTTT.

The rearrangement uses TRBV6-6 and TRBJ2-5, with 10 bases aligning to TRBD1. The CDR3 is 16 residues long. V dropped 4 bases and J dropped 6; count of bases not matched to a gene: 11. In germline, CDR1 is MNHNY, CDR2 SVGAGI (reference sequence). The CDR3 loop reads CASSLLTGTGVKTQYF. CDR3 nucleotides: TGTGCCAGCAGTTTGCTGACCGGGACAGGGGTAAAGACCCAGTACTTC.

V gene TRBV5-1 combines with J gene TRBJ2-5; 7 bases agree with TRBD2. This CDR3 has 15 amino acids. Germline values: CDR1 SGHRS, CDR2 YFSETQ. V shed 5 bases, J shed 9 bases, and the junction held 16 bases outside the gene matches. CDR3 bases: TGCGCCAGCAGGATCGGGACTACCTCCCGTGTGGCCCAGTACTTC. Translated: CASRIGTTSRVAQYF.

V is TRBV7-9 and J is TRBJ1-5; D uncertain. Trimming stripped 5 bases from V and 3 bases from J, with 14 bases between. CDR1 SEHNR and CDR2 FQNEAQ come from the germline V gene (reference sequence). The CDR3 consists of 15 residues. The CDR3 sequence: CASSPGDTSNQPQHF. CDR3 DNA sequence: TGTGCCAGCAGCCCCGGAGACACCTCCAATCAGCCCCAGCATTTT.

This clonotype was seen more than once but under ten times. The chain recombines TRBV7-9 with TRBJ1-6, with TRBD1 as a possible D gene (5 bases). V was trimmed by 4 bases and J by 1 base, leaving 8 bases between them. The CDR3 runs to 15 residues. Germline loops: CDR1 SEHNR, CDR2 FQNEAQ (reference sequence). Here the CDR3 reads CASSSGGSYNSPLHF. DNA of the CDR3: TGTGCCAGCAGCTCCGGGGGATCCTATAATTCACCCCTCCACTTT.

The sample holds one count of this clonotype. The genes are TRBV6-2 or TRBV6-3 and TRBJ1-1; no reliable D call. CDR1 is MNHEY, CDR2 SVGEGT, per germline. The CDR3 is 13 residues long. The V end lost 3 bases, the J end lost 6 bases, and 11 bases lay between the germline ends. In DNA form, the CDR3 reads TGTGCCAGCAGTTATTTTCTACGGGCTGAAGCTTTCTTT. Protein: CASSYFLRAEAFF.

A few counts support this clonotype. This sequence joins TRBV6-5 and TRBJ1-6, with TRBD1 identical over 8 bases. Per germline, CDR1 MNHEY and CDR2 SVGAGI. The CDR3 extends over 15 amino acids. Trimming took 6 bases from V and 9 from J; bases not matched to a gene: 10. The CDR3 here is CASRPGQGRISPLHF. In DNA, the CDR3 is TGTGCCAGCAGACCCGGACAGGGAAGGATTTCACCCCTCCACTTT.

This clonotype was seen more than once but under ten times. This chain connects TRBV28 to TRBJ2-4; 8 nucleotides line up with TRBD1. V dropped 2 bases and J dropped 8; count of bases not matched to a gene: 5. Germline CDR1 and CDR2: MDHEN and SYDVKM. The CDR3 has 14 amino acids. CDR3 coding DNA: TGTGCCAGCAGTTTACGGGGACAGGAGGACATTCAGTACTTC. Its protein product is CASSLRGQEDIQYF.

The genes are TRBV7-2 and TRBJ2-5, with TRBD2 identical over 8 bases. Unmatched junction bases numbered 9, after V lost 5 bases and J lost 4 bases. CDR3 length: 15 residues. From germline, CDR1 is SGHTA and CDR2 FQGNSA. The CDR3 sequence is CASSRTAGGGETQYF. The CDR3 DNA reads TGTGCCAGCAGCCGTACGGCGGGAGGAGGAGAGACCCAGTACTTC. Together with reference TRBV7-2 and TRBJ2-5, the CDR3 gives the full variable domain: GAGVSQSPSNKVTEKGKDVELRCDPISGHTALYWYRQSLGQGLEFLIYFQGNSAPDKSGLPSDRFSAERTGGSVSTLTIQRTQQEDSAVYLCASSRTAGGGETQYFGPGTRLLVL.

A few counts support this clonotype. This chain joins TRBV6-2 or TRBV6-3 and TRBJ1-5, with a possible D match to TRBD1 (6 bases). The CDR3 is made up of 15 amino acids. Trimming removed 2 bases from V and 2 bases from J, with 10 bases in between. The germline V gene has CDR1 MNHEY and CDR2 SVGEGT. CDR3 coding DNA: TGTGCCAGCAGTTACGTACAGGGAGGCAATCAGCCCCAGCATTTT. This translates into CASSYVQGGNQPQHF.